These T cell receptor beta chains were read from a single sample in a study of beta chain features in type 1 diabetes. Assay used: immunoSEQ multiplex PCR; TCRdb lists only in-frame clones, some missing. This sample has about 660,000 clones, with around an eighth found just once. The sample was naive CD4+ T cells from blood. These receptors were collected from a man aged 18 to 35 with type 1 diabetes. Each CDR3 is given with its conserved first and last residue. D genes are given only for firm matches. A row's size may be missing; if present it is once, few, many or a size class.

CDR3nt: TGTGCCAGCAGCCGCCTTCCCAGCTCAGGCGAGCAGTACTTC
CDR3aa: CASSRLPSSGEQYF
v_gene: TRBV7-2
abundance: .
d_gene: .
j_gene: TRBJ2-7

CDR3nt: TGTGCCAGCAGCCTCGGACAGGGGGCGTACGAGCAGTACTTC
CDR3aa: CASSLGQGAYEQYF
v_gene: TRBV7-2
abundance: .
d_gene: TRBD1
j_gene: TRBJ2-7

CDR3nt: TGTGCCAGCCTACAAGCGTTAGCCAAAAACATTCAGTACTTC
CDR3aa: CASLQALAKNIQYF
v_gene: TRBV2
abundance: few
d_gene: .
j_gene: TRBJ2-4

CDR3nt: TGCAGCGTTGAATGGTTACAGATGAACACTGAAGCTTTCTTT
CDR3aa: CSVEWLQMNTEAFF
v_gene: TRBV29-1
abundance: few
d_gene: .
j_gene: TRBJ1-1

CDR3nt: TGTGCCAGCAGTCCCATGGACAGGGACACTGAAGCTTTCTTT
CDR3aa: CASSPMDRDTEAFF
v_gene: TRBV27
abundance: .
d_gene: TRBD1
j_gene: TRBJ1-1

CDR3nt: TGTGCCAGCAGCCTAGCGGTAACAACAGGGGGCTACGAGCAGTACTTC
CDR3aa: CASSLAVTTGGYEQYF
v_gene: TRBV7-2
abundance: .
d_gene: .
j_gene: TRBJ2-7

CDR3nt: TGTGCCAGTAGCCCCTGGGGTTCCTACAATGAGCAGTTCTTC
CDR3aa: CASSPWGSYNEQFF
v_gene: TRBV19
abundance: .
d_gene: .
j_gene: TRBJ2-1

CDR3nt: TGTGCCTGGAGTACCGGGACAGGGCTCACCGGGGAGCTGTTTTTT
CDR3aa: CAWSTGTGLTGELFF
v_gene: TRBV30
abundance: few
d_gene: TRBD1
j_gene: TRBJ2-2

CDR3nt: TGTGCCACCAGCAGAGACAGGGGTGCCTACGAGCAGTACTTC
CDR3aa: CATSRDRGAYEQYF
v_gene: TRBV15
abundance: .
d_gene: .
j_gene: TRBJ2-7

CDR3nt: TGTGCCAGCAGCAAAGGTCCGGACTCGGGCACAGATACGCAGTATTTT
CDR3aa: CASSKGPDSGTDTQYF
v_gene: TRBV11-1
abundance: few
d_gene: .
j_gene: TRBJ2-3

CDR3nt: TGTGCCAGCGGGGGACAGGGGGTGGCTCAGCCCCAGCATTTT
CDR3aa: CASGGQGVAQPQHF
v_gene: TRBV25-1
abundance: few
d_gene: TRBD1
j_gene: TRBJ1-5

CDR3nt: TGTGCCAGCAGCCTAACCGCTGGAGGTGGCTACACCTTC
CDR3aa: CASSLTAGGGYTF
v_gene: TRBV7-3
abundance: .
d_gene: .
j_gene: TRBJ1-2

CDR3nt: TGCAGTGCTAGCGGGACCGGGGAGCAGTACTTC
CDR3aa: CSASGTGEQYF
v_gene: TRBV20-1
abundance: .
d_gene: .
j_gene: TRBJ2-7

CDR3nt: TGCAGCGTTAAGACAGGGAGTGAGACCCAGTACTTC
CDR3aa: CSVKTGSETQYF
v_gene: TRBV29-1
abundance: few
d_gene: TRBD1
j_gene: TRBJ2-5

CDR3nt: TGTGCCAGCAGTTTAGTGACAGGGGGCGCGGGCTATGGCTACACCTTC
CDR3aa: CASSLVTGGAGYGYTF
v_gene: TRBV27
abundance: .
d_gene: TRBD1
j_gene: TRBJ1-2